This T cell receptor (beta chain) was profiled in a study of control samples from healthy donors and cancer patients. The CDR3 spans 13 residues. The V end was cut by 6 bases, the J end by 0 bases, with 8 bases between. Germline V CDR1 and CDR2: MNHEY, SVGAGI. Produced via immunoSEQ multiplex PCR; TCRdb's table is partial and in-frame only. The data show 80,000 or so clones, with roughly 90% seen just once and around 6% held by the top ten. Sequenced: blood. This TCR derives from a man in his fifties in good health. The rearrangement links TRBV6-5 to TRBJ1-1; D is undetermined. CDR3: CASRRTVNTEAFF. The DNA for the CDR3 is TGTGCCAGCAGGAGGACCGTGAACACTGAAGCTTTCTTT.